These 31 T cell receptor beta chains came from one sample sequenced in a study of T cells in Graves' hyperthyroidism and ophthalmopathy. Amplified regions were TCR beta CDR3 sequences from RNA transcripts. HTBI primers were employed in a first-round RT-PCR of the TCR CDR3. MiXCR, run by TCRdb on the multiplex PCR reads, gives a single entry per CDR3 protein. Of about 740,000 distinct CDR3 sequences listed, 11% to 15% are singletons. Material: blood. The receptors stem from a woman aged 18-30 years with Graves' hyperthyroidism.

This clonotype was recorded at least ten times. The chain joins TRBV2 to TRBJ1-5; no firm D call. From germline, CDR1 is SNHLY and CDR2 FYNNEI. V shed 6 bases and J shed 6 bases, with 15 bases lying between them. The CDR3 consists of 14 residues. The DNA of the CDR3 is TGTGCCAGCAGGGGAGTCCGGGGTATTCAGCCCCAGCATTTT. This sequence encodes CASRGVRGIQPQHF.

The chain combines TRBV6-1 with TRBJ1-4; D is uncertain. In germline, CDR1 is MNHNS, CDR2 SASEGT. V was trimmed by 4 bases and J by 8 bases, leaving 11 bases between them. The CDR3 covers 13 residues. The CDR3 sequence: CASSATNGEKLFF. In DNA form, the CDR3 reads TGTGCCAGCAGTGCGACCAACGGGGAAAAACTGTTTTTT.

The gene calls are TRBV7-3 and TRBJ2-7; no reliable D call. CDR3 length equals 14 residues. V shed 2 bases and J shed 7 bases, with 15 bases lying between them. Germline CDR1 and CDR2: SGHTA and FQGTGA. The CDR3 region has the DNA TGTGCCAGCAGCTTAGGTGGCGGTCGTGGAGAGCAGTACTTC. Its translation: CASSLGGGRGEQYF.

This clonotype came up many times. This sequence joins TRBV12-3 or TRBV12-4 and TRBJ1-1, with D possibly TRBD1 on 5 matching bases. The CDR3 contains 12 residues. The germline V and J ends were trimmed by 8 bases and 4 bases, with 11 bases remaining between them. The CDR3 DNA reads TGTGCCAGCCGGGGGGGGAGCACTGAAGCTTTCTTT. Its translation is CASRGGSTEAFF.

This clonotype was recorded at least ten times. The rearrangement links TRBV27 to TRBJ2-7, with 7 bases that match TRBD1. The V gene's germline CDR1 is MNHEY and CDR2 SMNVEV (reference sequence). This CDR3 has 14 amino acids. V gave up 6 bases and J gave up 6 bases; unmatched junction bases: 11. DNA of the CDR3: TGTGCCAGCAGACCTGGGACAGCCTTCCGCGAGCAGTACTTC. This translates into CASRPGTAFREQYF.

This clonotype has at least ten counts. The genes are TRBV28 and TRBJ2-7, with D perhaps matching TRBD2 (6 bases). Germline values: CDR1 MDHEN, CDR2 SYDVKM. The CDR3 sequence is 14 residues long. With 3 bases removed from V and 2 bases from J, the gap between germline ends came to 11 bases. CDR3 in DNA: TGTGCCAGCAGTTTTCTAGCGCTGACCTACGAGCAGTACTTC. This codes for CASSFLALTYEQYF.

The chain uses TRBV9 and TRBJ2-7; 7 bases line up with TRBD1. This CDR3 has 14 residues. V gave up 2 bases and J gave up 3 bases; unmatched junction bases: 5. The germline V gene has CDR1 SGDLS and CDR2 YYNGEE. CDR3 sequence reads: CASSVGQDLYEQYF. The CDR3 coding sequence is TGTGCCAGCAGCGTCGGACAGGACCTCTACGAGCAGTACTTC.

This clonotype was observed a handful of times. The rearrangement uses TRBV7-9 and TRBJ2-3, with 9 bases identical to TRBD2. V dropped 5 bases and J dropped 6; count of bases not matched to a gene: 21. The germline V gene encodes CDR1 SEHNR and CDR2 FQNEAQ (reference sequence). This CDR3 comprises 19 residues. CDR3 sequence (DNA): TGTGCCAGCAGCCCAGGACTTTCACCTAGCGGGGCCGCGGGGGATACGCAGTATTTT. Protein sequence: CASSPGLSPSGAAGDTQYF.

A few counts support this clonotype. The chain links TRBV7-9 to TRBJ1-5, with 9 bases that match TRBD1. The germline V gene encodes CDR1 SEHNR and CDR2 FQNEAQ (reference sequence). J lost 3 bases, V lost 4 bases, and 4 bases had no gene match. This CDR3 has 15 residues. CDR3 nucleotide sequence: TGTGCCAGCAGCTACGGGACAGGGAACAATCAGCCCCAGCATTTT. Protein: CASSYGTGNNQPQHF.

This rearrangement joins TRBV20-1 to TRBJ2-1; D may correspond to TRBD1 or TRBD2 (5 bases each). CDR1 DFQATT and CDR2 SNEGSKA come from the germline V gene (reference sequence). The CDR3 covers 14 residues. Trimming pared 1 base from V and 12 bases from J, leaving 19 bases between. This CDR3 reads CSARAWVGPKAQFF. The CDR3 nucleotides are TGCAGTGCTAGAGCCTGGGTGGGACCAAAGGCGCAGTTCTTC.

The chain carries TRBV9 and TRBJ1-2, with 7 positions matching TRBD1. Trimming cost V 4 bases and J 4 bases; bases outside gene matches: 10. The length of the CDR3 is 15 residues. CDR1 and CDR2 (germline): SGDLS, YYNGEE. CDR3 amino acids: CASSSKTQGSYGYTF. The CDR3 DNA reads as TGTGCCAGCAGCTCCAAAACACAGGGGAGCTATGGCTACACCTTC.

This clonotype was recorded a few times. The rearrangement links TRBV5-6 to TRBJ2-1, with 7 bases matching TRBD2. Trimming cost V 1 base and J 7 bases; bases outside gene matches: 8. Germline V gene sequence: CDR1 SGHDT, CDR2 YYEEEE. This CDR3 is built from 15 residues. The CDR3 sequence: CASSLFGGSWNEQFF. The CDR3 bases are TGTGCCAGCAGCTTGTTTGGCGGGAGTTGGAATGAGCAGTTCTTC.

This clonotype was recorded at least ten times. The genes are TRBV28 and TRBJ2-1; D is undetermined. Trimming shortened V by 4 bases and J by 6 bases, and 13 bases separated the two germline ends. CDR1 and CDR2 (germline): MDHEN, SYDVKM. This CDR3 contains 14 residues. The CDR3 nucleotides are TGTGCCAGCAGTTCAGCCCCAATAACCAATGAGCAGTTCTTC. Protein product: CASSSAPITNEQFF.

This clonotype came up many times. This sequence joins TRBV27 and TRBJ1-5, with D hard to call. Trimming pared 1 base from V and 5 bases from J, leaving 9 bases between. The CDR3 consists of 14 residues. Germline V lookup: CDR1 MNHEY, CDR2 SMNVEV (reference sequence). CDR3 in amino acids: CASSLYDGDQPQHF. The CDR3 nucleotides read TGTGCCAGCAGTTTATACGACGGGGATCAGCCCCAGCATTTT.

The chain joins TRBV24-1 to TRBJ2-3; perhaps TRBD2 as D (5 bases). This CDR3 spans 13 amino acids. Trimming removed 9 bases from V and 0 bases from J, with 9 bases in between. The germline CDR1 and CDR2 sequences are KGHDR and SFDVKD. CDR3: CATGRGSTDTQYF. The CDR3 nucleotides read TGTGCCACCGGACGGGGAAGCACAGATACGCAGTATTTT.

The rearrangement links TRBV29-1 to TRBJ2-3, with TRBD1 identical over 7 bases. Trimming cost V 4 bases and J 6 bases; bases outside gene matches: 10. The germline V gene has CDR1 SQVTM and CDR2 ANQGSEA. The CDR3 has 14 residues. CDR3 nucleotides: TGCAGCGTTGGGGACAGCCCCTGGGGGGATACGCAGTATTTT. Protein product: CSVGDSPWGDTQYF.

This clonotype was detected only a few times. The chain uses TRBV19 and TRBJ1-2, with unresolved D. This CDR3 has 13 amino acids. Germline V gives CDR1 LNHDA, CDR2 SQIVND (reference sequence). V was pared by 3 bases and J by 8 bases, with 13 bases between. The CDR3 DNA is TGTGCCAGTAGTATTGCTTCCCTGTCGGGCTACACCTTC. This encodes CASSIASLSGYTF. The variable domain in full, completed from reference TRBV19 and TRBJ1-2, reads DGGITQSPKYLFRKEGQNVTLSCEQNLNHDAMYWYRQDPGQGLRLIYYSQIVNDFQKGDIAEGYSVSREKKESFPLTVTSAQKNPTAFYLCASSIASLSGYTFGSGTRLTVV.

The CDR3 sequence: CASSPPSGRWTYEQYF. The CDR3 coding sequence is TGTGCCAGCTCACCTCCTAGCGGGAGGTGGACCTACGAGCAGTACTTC. The chain combines TRBV18 with TRBJ2-7; 11 bases line up with TRBD2. The CDR3 length is 16 residues. The junction had 6 bases not matched to a gene; V was cut back by 3 bases and J by 2 bases. Germline V gives CDR1 KGHSH, CDR2 LQKENI. The whole variable domain, remainder taken from reference TRBV18 and TRBJ2-7, is NAGVMQNPRHLVRRRGQEARLRCSPMKGHSHVYWYRQLPEEGLKFMVYLQKENIIDESGMPKERFSAEFPKEGPSILRIQQVVRGDSAAYFCASSPPSGRWTYEQYFGPGTRLTVT.

Many counts were recorded for this clonotype. The chain has TRBV15 and TRBJ1-2; a possible D gene is TRBD1 (5 bases). Germline CDR1 and CDR2: LNHNV and YYDKDF (reference sequence). This CDR3 spans 17 amino acids. Trimming shortened V by 4 bases and J by 0 bases, and 18 bases separated the two germline ends. CDR3 nucleotide sequence: TGTGCCACCAGCAATTCCCTTTTGGAGACAGCTAACTATGGCTACACCTTC. It codes for CATSNSLLETANYGYTF. The full variable domain, in which reference TRBV15 and TRBJ1-2 provide the parts outside the CDR3, is DAMVIQNPRYQVTQFGKPVTLSCSQTLNHNVMYWYQQKSSQAPKLLFHYYDKDFNNEADTPDNFQSRRPNTSFCFLDIRSPGLGDTAMYLCATSNSLLETANYGYTFGSGTRLTVV.

In its sample, this clonotype was seen many times. The rearrangement uses TRBV5-1 and TRBJ2-5; 8 nucleotides line up with TRBD1. Germline CDR1 SGHRS, CDR2 YFSETQ. With V trimmed by 3 bases and J by 2 bases, 6 bases remained unmatched. The CDR3 consists of 15 residues. The DNA of the CDR3 is TGCGCCAGCAGCTCATCGACAGGGGAACAAGAGACCCAGTACTTC. Amino acids: CASSSSTGEQETQYF. Supplemented by reference TRBV5-1 and TRBJ2-5, the full variable domain reads KAGVTQTPRYLIKTRGQQVTLSCSPISGHRSVSWYQQTPGQGLQFLFEYFSETQRNKGNFPGRFSGRQFSNSRSEMNVSTLELGDSALYLCASSSSTGEQETQYFGPGTRLLVL.

This clonotype was detected many times. The V call is TRBV6-1, the J call TRBJ1-1; no clear D gene. The CDR3 extends over 12 amino acids. The ends were cut back, 3 bases at V and 7 bases at J, with 9 bases in the middle. Per germline, CDR1 MNHNS and CDR2 SASEGT. CDR3 sequence (DNA): TGTGCCAGCAGTGATTGGGAGAATGAAGCTTTCTTT. Residues: CASSDWENEAFF.

Many counts were recorded for this clonotype. The chain has TRBV10-3 and TRBJ2-5, with a possible D match to TRBD1 (5 bases). Germline V gene sequence: CDR1 ENHRY, CDR2 SYGVKD. The CDR3 consists of 15 residues. The V end was cut by 0 bases, the J end by 4 bases, with 12 bases between. The CDR3 region has the DNA TGTGCCATCAGTGAGTCAGGCAGGGCCAGAGAGACCCAGTACTTC. Translating it yields CAISESGRARETQYF.

The V gene is TRBV5-1, the J gene TRBJ1-3; D is unresolved. The CDR3 totals 16 residues. Germline values: CDR1 SGHRS, CDR2 YFSETQ. V gave up 2 bases and J gave up 4 bases, with 16 bases separating them. CDR3 sequence (DNA): TGCGCCAGCAGCTTTGAGGGCCCTCGGACCGGAAACACCATATATTTT. This sequence encodes CASSFEGPRTGNTIYF. The full variable domain, with the rest looked up from reference TRBV5-1 and TRBJ1-3, is KAGVTQTPRYLIKTRGQQVTLSCSPISGHRSVSWYQQTPGQGLQFLFEYFSETQRNKGNFPGRFSGRQFSNSRSEMNVSTLELGDSALYLCASSFEGPRTGNTIYFGEGSWLTVV.

This clonotype was seen repeatedly, ten times or more. The V and J genes are TRBV5-1 and TRBJ2-1; no clear D gene. Germline CDR1 and CDR2: SGHRS and YFSETQ. V was pared by 0 bases and J by 2 bases, with 24 bases between. The CDR3 loop spans 20 amino acids. CDR3 DNA sequence: TGCGCCAGCAGCTTGGCGAGCGTTCGGCCGCTGGTTAATCCCTACAATGAGCAGTTCTTC. It translates to CASSLASVRPLVNPYNEQFF. Combining the CDR3 with reference TRBV5-1 and TRBJ2-1 gives the whole variable domain KAGVTQTPRYLIKTRGQQVTLSCSPISGHRSVSWYQQTPGQGLQFLFEYFSETQRNKGNFPGRFSGRQFSNSRSEMNVSTLELGDSALYLCASSLASVRPLVNPYNEQFFGPGTRLTVL.

This clonotype occurred many times. CDR3 bases: TGTGCCAGCAGCCAAGATGCCACTAGCGGGGAGACCTACGAGCAGTACTTC. It translates to CASSQDATSGETYEQYF. V and J are TRBV4-2 and TRBJ2-7, with 10 bases matching TRBD2. Looked up from germline, CDR1 is LGHNA and CDR2 is YNFKEQ. J was trimmed by 2 bases and V by 0 bases; bases with no gene match: 7. The CDR3 covers 17 residues.

The chain couples TRBV28 to TRBJ2-5, with 14 bases fitting TRBD2. CDR1 and CDR2 from the germline V gene are MDHEN and SYDVKM. The CDR3 length is 19 residues. The junction had 15 bases not matched to a gene; V was cut back by 6 bases and J by 3 bases. The DNA of the CDR3 is TGTGCCAGCAGCCCACCGGGACTAGCGGGAGCAGGGAGAAAAGAGACCCAGTACTTC. The encoded protein is CASSPPGLAGAGRKETQYF. Drawing the rest from reference TRBV28 and TRBJ2-5, the complete variable domain is DVKVTQSSRYLVKRTGEKVFLECVQDMDHENMFWYRQDPGLGLRLIYFSYDVKMKEKGDIPEGYSVSREKKERFSLILESASTNQTSMYLCASSPPGLAGAGRKETQYFGPGTRLLVL.

This clonotype was detected ten times or more. The chain joins TRBV12-3 or TRBV12-4 to TRBJ1-4; tentatively, D is TRBD1 (6 bases). Trimming took off 5 bases at V and 6 bases at J, with 16 bases between the two ends. CDR3 length equals 15 residues. The CDR3: CASSPPVGADEKLFF. The CDR3 region has the DNA TGTGCCAGCAGTCCCCCGGTGGGGGCCGATGAAAAACTGTTTTTT.

Many counts were recorded for this clonotype. The rearrangement joins TRBV7-3 to TRBJ2-1, with 10 nucleotides matching TRBD2. Germline-derived CDR1 and CDR2 are SGHTA and FQGTGA. The CDR3 is 16 residues long. After removal of 4 bases from V and 6 bases from J, the junction contained 9 bases not matched to a gene. The DNA for the CDR3 is TGTGCCAGCAGCTCGGAAGCGGGAGGGTGGGGCAATGAGCAGTTCTTC. Translation: CASSSEAGGWGNEQFF. Complete variable domain (other parts from reference TRBV7-3 and TRBJ2-1): GAGVSQTPSNKVTEKGKYVELRCDPISGHTALYWYRQSLGQGPEFLIYFQGTGAADDSGLPNDRFFAVRPEGSVSTLKIQRTERGDSAVYLCASSSEAGGWGNEQFFGPGTRLTVL.

The chain couples TRBV4-1 to TRBJ1-3, with D uncertain. CDR3 length equals 15 residues. V lost 2 bases and J lost 4, with 12 bases in between. CDR1 and CDR2 (germline): MGHRA, YSYEKL. For the CDR3, the DNA is TGCGCCAGCAGCCAAACGAGTCCGTGGGGAAACACCATATATTTT. Amino acid sequence: CASSQTSPWGNTIYF.

This clonotype was observed a handful of times. The chain links TRBV20-1 to TRBJ1-6, with unresolved D. From germline, CDR1 is DFQATT and CDR2 SNEGSKA (reference sequence). Between the trimmed V and J ends, which lost 0 bases and 4 bases, there was a span of 7 bases. The CDR3 contains 14 residues. The CDR3 is CSAREGAYNSPLHF. CDR3 bases: TGCAGTGCTAGAGAAGGCGCGTATAATTCACCCCTCCACTTT.

V usage is TRBV5-5 and J usage is TRBJ1-5; a possible D gene is TRBD1 (5 bases). The CDR3 contains 17 residues. The V end lost 4 bases, the J end lost 1 base, and 18 bases lay between the germline ends. Germline assignment: CDR1 SGHKS and CDR2 YYEKEE (reference sequence). CDR3 nucleotide sequence: TGTGCCAGCAGCCCACGACCCGAGACAGCAAGCAATCAGCCCCAGCATTTT. Its protein product is CASSPRPETASNQPQHF.